This TCR beta chain was captured by sequencing in a study of blood T cell repertoires in COVID-19. Study at large: COVID-19 samples from acute and convalescent phases originated in the United States, Italy and Spain.

TCRdb's table, derived via immunoSEQ multiplex PCR, lists solely in-frame clones and lacks some. The data contain 200,000 to 250,000 clones, 82% of them seen just once; the ten biggest clones take up 4.5% to 5.5%. CDR1 is SGHTA, CDR2 FQGNSA, per germline. This CDR3 is built from 15 residues. V lost 5 bases, J lost 0 bases, and 13 bases lay in between. The J gene is TRBJ1-2, the V gene TRBV7-2, with D unresolved. This receptor was taken from a woman in her 70s with COVID-19, enrolled during active disease. The source material was peripheral blood. CDR3 region: CASSLTVAPNYGYTF. The CDR3 DNA sequence: TGTGCCAGCAGCCTAACAGTTGCCCCTAACTATGGCTACACCTTC.